A selection of T cell receptor beta chains follows, all from one sample in a study of T cells in Graves' hyperthyroidism and ophthalmopathy. TCRdb fed the multiplex PCR reads into MiXCR, producing one record per CDR3 protein. The data show 650,000 to 700,000 distinct CDR3 sequences, about 18% seen once. Sequencing was performed on blood. Every receptor here comes from a man aged 50 or older with Graves' hyperthyroidism. CDR3s include the opening cysteine and the closing phenylalanine or tryptophan. The order of the fields is CDR3 length, clone size, J gene, D gene, V gene, CDR3 DNA, CDR3 protein. The D gene is left open where the match is weak. Only part of the rows carry a size: once, few, many, or a class if the clone is expanded.

14 . TRBJ2-5 . TRBV6-2/TRBV6-3 TGTGCCACCACGTCCTCCACGACGAAAGAGACCCAGTACTTC CATTSSTTKETQYF
12 many TRBJ1-2 . TRBV28 TGTGCCAGCAGTTTATGGCGGGTTGGCTACACCTTC CASSLWRVGYTF
13 . TRBJ1-2 TRBD1 TRBV30 TGTGCCTGGAGTGATACAGGGGGCAATGGCTACACCTTC CAWSDTGGNGYTF
17 once TRBJ1-1 . TRBV18 TGTGCCAGCTCACCACCCTCCTCTCGGAGCCGGAACACTGAAGCTTTCTTT CASSPPSSRSRNTEAFF
15 . TRBJ2-6 TRBD1 TRBV2 TGTGCCAGCAGTGCACAGGGGGACGGGGCCAACGTCCTGACTTTC CASSAQGDGANVLTF
16 . TRBJ2-1 TRBD2 TRBV30 TGTGCCTGGACTCCCCGGACTAGCGGGCCGTACAATGAGCAGTTCTTC CAWTPRTSGPYNEQFF
13 . TRBJ2-1 . TRBV10-1 TGCGCCAGCAGTGACCCGGGAGCGAGTGAGCAGTTCTTC CASSDPGASEQFF
14 few TRBJ1-4 . TRBV5-4 TGTGCCAGCACCGAGTGGGGGCTTGGGGAAAAACTGTTTTTT CASTEWGLGEKLFF
17 few TRBJ2-2 TRBD1 TRBV7-2 TGTGCCAGCAGCTCCGAAACAGGGGGCTGGAACACCGGGGAGCTGTTTTTT CASSSETGGWNTGELFF
14 many TRBJ1-1 TRBD1 TRBV12-3/TRBV12-4 TGTGCCAGCAGTTTAGCCAGGGGGCGAACTGAAGCTTTCTTT CASSLARGRTEAFF
15 many TRBJ2-2 . TRBV6-2/TRBV6-3 TGTGCCAGCAGCTTCGGACAGCTTAACACCGGGGAGCTGTTTTTT CASSFGQLNTGELFF
13 . TRBJ2-3 . TRBV28 TGTGCCAGCACGGACAGCAACACAGATACGCAGTATTTT CASTDSNTDTQYF
17 many TRBJ2-2 TRBD1 TRBV28 TGTGCCAGCACCCATCAGCCGGACAGGGCAGGCACCGGGGAGCTGTTTTTT CASTHQPDRAGTGELFF
12 many TRBJ2-7 TRBD1 TRBV28 TGTGCCAGCATCGGGACAGCCTCCGAGCAGTACTTC CASIGTASEQYF
14 . TRBJ2-4 TRBD2 TRBV7-2 TGTGCCAGCAGCTCGCCCGGGACTAGCGTCATTCAGTACTTC CASSSPGTSVIQYF
15 many TRBJ2-1 TRBD1 TRBV12-3/TRBV12-4 TGTGCCAGCAGTCTCCGACAGGGGGTGTACAATGAGCAGTTCTTC CASSLRQGVYNEQFF
15 few TRBJ2-7 . TRBV14 TGTGCCAGCAGCCTCCCCGGCAGGGGCCCCTACGAGCAGTACTTC CASSLPGRGPYEQYF
18 . TRBJ2-7 TRBD2 TRBV20-1 TGCAGTGCTAGAGGCGCAATCGGGACTAGCGGGAGCAGACGCGAGCAGTACTTC CSARGAIGTSGSRREQYF
14 . TRBJ1-5 TRBD1 TRBV20-1 TGCAGTGCTAGGGGGGGACAGGGTTATCAGCCCCAGCATTTT CSARGGQGYQPQHF
15 many TRBJ2-1 . TRBV5-1 TGCGCCAGCAGCTTGGGAAGAAAGGGCTTAACGGGGCAGTTCTTC CASSLGRKGLTGQFF
14 many TRBJ2-7 . TRBV7-8 TGTGCCAGCAGCCCCATTCGGGATAACTACGAGCAGTACTTC CASSPIRDNYEQYF
15 many TRBJ1-1 TRBD1 TRBV5-1 TGCGCCAGCAGCTCGGGGGGACAGGCGAACACTGAAGCTTTCTTT CASSSGGQANTEAFF
15 few TRBJ2-6 . TRBV29-1 TGCAGCGTTGAGGCCACAGGAACCGGGGCCAACGTCCTGACTTTC CSVEATGTGANVLTF
15 . TRBJ2-7 . TRBV6-6 TGTGCCAGCAGTTACAGGGACACCGAAGACTACGAGCAGTACTTC CASSYRDTEDYEQYF
15 few TRBJ1-5 . TRBV19 TGTGCCAGTAGAACTCTCCGGCCGACAAATCAGCCCCAGCATTTT CASRTLRPTNQPQHF
17 many TRBJ2-2 TRBD2 TRBV12-5 TGTGCTAGTGGTTTCCACCCGGGACTAGCGGGACCCGGGGAGCTGTTTTTT CASGFHPGLAGPGELFF
13 many TRBJ2-7 . TRBV6-1 TGTGCCAGCAGTTGGGGGGGCGGGTTCGAGCAGTACTTC CASSWGGGFEQYF
17 few TRBJ2-3 . TRBV5-8 TGTGCCAGCAGCTTGGCCGGAACTAGACCAAGCACAGATACGCAGTATTTT CASSLAGTRPSTDTQYF
18 few TRBJ2-7 . TRBV28 TGTGCCAGCAGTTTATCCACAAGGGGTGGCGGGACTTCCTACGAGCAGTACTTC CASSLSTRGGGTSYEQYF
13 few TRBJ2-3 . TRBV28 TGTGCCAGCAGTTTAAAGGGGGGGCTTTCGCAGTATTTT CASSLKGGLSQYF
11 . TRBJ2-1 . TRBV9 TGTGCCAGCAGCTTTCGACCTAATCAGTTCTTC CASSFRPNQFF
14 . TRBJ1-2 . TRBV20-1 TGCAGTGCTAGAGGTATACAGGGCCTTGGAGGCTACACCTTC CSARGIQGLGGYTF
13 many TRBJ2-7 . TRBV28 TGTGCCAGCGAGGGGGGAGGATCGTCCGAGCAGTACTTC CASEGGGSSEQYF
16 . TRBJ2-7 TRBD2 TRBV24-1 TGTGCCACCAGTGATTCAGGTAGCGGGATGAGGTCCGAGCAGTACTTC CATSDSGSGMRSEQYF
15 . TRBJ2-1 TRBD1 TRBV19 TGTGCCAGTAGACGACAGGGTTACCTTGACGATGAGCAGTTCTTC CASRRQGYLDDEQFF
14 many TRBJ1-1 TRBD1 TRBV28 TGTGCCAGCAGTCCCCTGACAGGGTACGCTGAAGCTTTCTTT CASSPLTGYAEAFF
15 few TRBJ2-3 TRBD2 TRBV30 TGTGCCTGGAGTACTAGCGGGATGAGAACAGATACGCAGTATTTT CAWSTSGMRTDTQYF
16 many TRBJ2-4 . TRBV20-1 TGCAGTGCTCATAGGGGGGGGCGCACAGCCAAAAACATTCAGTACTTC CSAHRGGRTAKNIQYF
15 . TRBJ2-7 . TRBV7-2 TGTGCCAGCAGCCCCGTCGGGAGCCCCTCCTACGAGCAGTACTTC CASSPVGSPSYEQYF
17 many TRBJ1-4 . TRBV14 TGTGCCAGCAGCCGACAGATGTACCAGACAACTAATGAAAAACTGTTTTTT CASSRQMYQTTNEKLFF
15 many TRBJ2-7 TRBD2 TRBV2 TGTGCCAGCAGTCCTATGGGAGGGAGCAGAAACGAGCAGTACTTC CASSPMGGSRNEQYF
14 few TRBJ1-5 TRBD1 TRBV20-1 TGCAGTGCTGCAGACAGGGCCCGAGTTGGGCCCCAGCATTTT CSAADRARVGPQHF
13 . TRBJ2-2 . TRBV6-1 TGTGCCAGCAGAAAAACTAACACCGGGGAGCTGTTTTTT CASRKTNTGELFF
15 . TRBJ2-4 . TRBV5-1 TGCGCCAGCAGCCCCGCGGAGGGATACGGAGACATTCAGTACTTC CASSPAEGYGDIQYF
15 . TRBJ2-5 TRBD1 TRBV12-3/TRBV12-4 TGTGCCAGCAGTTTAATGCCGACAGGGGGAGAGACCCAGTACTTC CASSLMPTGGETQYF
14 few TRBJ1-6 . TRBV7-9 TGTGCCAGCAGCTTTGGGTGGACGAATTCACCCCTCCACTTT CASSFGWTNSPLHF
15 . TRBJ1-2 . TRBV6-1 TGTGCCAGCATTCCGGAACGGGGGCCCGGCTATGGCTACACCTTC CASIPERGPGYGYTF
15 . TRBJ2-3 TRBD2 TRBV9 TGTGCCAGTAGTATCGGCGGGAGCGGTACAGATACGCAGTATTTT CASSIGGSGTDTQYF